This TCR beta chain was sequenced in a study of blood T cell repertoires in COVID-19. Across the whole study: Acute and convalescent COVID-19 specimens originated in the United States, Italy and Spain. From T cells, B-cell-depleted T cells, or PBMCs came the material, which was cDNA or gDNA.

This CDR3 contains 14 residues. V lost 6 bases to trimming and J lost 11 bases; unmatched junction nucleotides: 15. Germline lookup yields CDR1 SGHNT and CDR2 YYREEE (reference sequence). Produced via immunoSEQ multiplex PCR; TCRdb's table is partial and in-frame only. The sample consists of hundreds of thousands of clones, 70% to 90% of them appearing once. The TCR originated in a woman aged 18-30 years who had recovered from COVID-19. The sequencing input was peripheral blood. The J gene is TRBJ2-7, the V gene TRBV5-4, with 9 bases identical to TRBD1. This CDR3 reads CASTPGQGSLTEYF. In nucleotides, the CDR3 is TGTGCCAGCACCCCGGGACAGGGAAGTTTAACGGAGTACTTC.